The subject of this entry is one T cell receptor beta chain. Its antigen is still unknown. TCRdb keeps only in-frame clones here, not all; method: immunoSEQ multiplex PCR. The repertoire holds around 120,000 clones, with 70% to 90% as singletons. The data were obtained in a study of T cell responses to AZD1222 COVID-19 vaccine. Study-level points and caveats: Donors in the cohort were predominantly white British and more often female, and clonal diversity was possibly underestimated. At 160-218 and 743-854, vaccine-associated CD4 TCRs were dominant, and they spanned spike.

This CDR3 is built from 14 residues. Trimming cost V 0 bases and J 4 bases, with 10 bases left between them. Germline values: CDR1 SGHRS, CDR2 YFSETQ. This receptor was identified in an adult in good health. V and J are TRBV5-1 and TRBJ1-2; tentatively, D is TRBD1 (6 bases). This specimen consisted of peripheral blood, obtained on day 0 of AZD1222 vaccination. The CDR3 bases are TGCGCCAGCAGCTTGGTCGCAGGGGTCTATGGCTACACCTTC. Protein sequence: CASSLVAGVYGYTF.